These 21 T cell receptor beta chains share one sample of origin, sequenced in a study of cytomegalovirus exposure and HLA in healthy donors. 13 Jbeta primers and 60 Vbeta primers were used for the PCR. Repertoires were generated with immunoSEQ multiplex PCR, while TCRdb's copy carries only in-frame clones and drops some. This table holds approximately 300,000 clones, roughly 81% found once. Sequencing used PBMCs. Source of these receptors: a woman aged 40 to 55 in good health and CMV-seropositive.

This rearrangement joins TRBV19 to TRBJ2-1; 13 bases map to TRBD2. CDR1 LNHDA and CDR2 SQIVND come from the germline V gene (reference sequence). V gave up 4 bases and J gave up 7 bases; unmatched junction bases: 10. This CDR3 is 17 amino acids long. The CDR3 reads CASSTLAGGPRGNEQFF. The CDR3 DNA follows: TGTGCCAGTAGTACACTAGCGGGAGGGCCTAGGGGTAATGAGCAGTTCTTC.

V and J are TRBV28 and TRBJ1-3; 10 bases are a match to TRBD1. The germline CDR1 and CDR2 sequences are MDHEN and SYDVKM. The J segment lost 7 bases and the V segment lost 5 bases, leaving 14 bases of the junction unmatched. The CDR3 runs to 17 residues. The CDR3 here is CASSVYRDRGNGNTIYF. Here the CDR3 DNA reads TGTGCCAGCAGTGTCTACCGGGACAGGGGTAACGGTAACACCATATATTTT. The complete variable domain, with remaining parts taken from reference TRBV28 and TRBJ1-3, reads DVKVTQSSRYLVKRTGEKVFLECVQDMDHENMFWYRQDPGLGLRLIYFSYDVKMKEKGDIPEGYSVSREKKERFSLILESASTNQTSMYLCASSVYRDRGNGNTIYFGEGSWLTVV.

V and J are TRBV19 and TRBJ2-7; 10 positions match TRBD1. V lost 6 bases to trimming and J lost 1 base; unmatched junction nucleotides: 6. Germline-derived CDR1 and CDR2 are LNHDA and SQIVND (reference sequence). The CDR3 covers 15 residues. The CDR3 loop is CASRSGTGESYEQYF. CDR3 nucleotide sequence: TGTGCCAGTAGGTCCGGGACAGGGGAATCCTACGAGCAGTACTTC.

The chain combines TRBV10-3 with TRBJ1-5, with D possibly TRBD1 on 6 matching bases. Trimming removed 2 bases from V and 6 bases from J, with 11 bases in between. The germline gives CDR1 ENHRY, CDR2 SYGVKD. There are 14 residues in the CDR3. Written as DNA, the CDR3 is TGTGCCATCAGTGAGGGACAGCTCGGTCAGCCCCAGCATTTT. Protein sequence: CAISEGQLGQPQHF.

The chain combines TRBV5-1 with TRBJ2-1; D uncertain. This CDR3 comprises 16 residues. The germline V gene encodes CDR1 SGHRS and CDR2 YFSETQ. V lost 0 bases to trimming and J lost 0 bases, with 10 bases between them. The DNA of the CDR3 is TGCGCCAGCAGCTTGGTCGCGAGAAACTCCTACAATGAGCAGTTCTTC. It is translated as CASSLVARNSYNEQFF.

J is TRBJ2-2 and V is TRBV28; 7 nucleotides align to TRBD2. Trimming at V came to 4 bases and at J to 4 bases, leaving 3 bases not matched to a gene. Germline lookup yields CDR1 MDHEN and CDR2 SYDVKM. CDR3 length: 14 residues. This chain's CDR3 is CASSWGLTTGELFF. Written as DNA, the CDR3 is TGTGCCAGCAGTTGGGGACTAACCACCGGGGAGCTGTTTTTT. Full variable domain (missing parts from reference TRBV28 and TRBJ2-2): DVKVTQSSRYLVKRTGEKVFLECVQDMDHENMFWYRQDPGLGLRLIYFSYDVKMKEKGDIPEGYSVSREKKERFSLILESASTNQTSMYLCASSWGLTTGELFFGEGSRLTVL.

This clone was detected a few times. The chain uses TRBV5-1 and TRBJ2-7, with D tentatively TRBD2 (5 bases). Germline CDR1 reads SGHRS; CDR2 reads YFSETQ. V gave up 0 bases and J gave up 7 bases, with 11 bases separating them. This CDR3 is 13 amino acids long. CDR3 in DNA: TGCGCCAGCAGCTTGGTCGGGGAGAGTGAGCAGTACTTC. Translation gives CASSLVGESEQYF.

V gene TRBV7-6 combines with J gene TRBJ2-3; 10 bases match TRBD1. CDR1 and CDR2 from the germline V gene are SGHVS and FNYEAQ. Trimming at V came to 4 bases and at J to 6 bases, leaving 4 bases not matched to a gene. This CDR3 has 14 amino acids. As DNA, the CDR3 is TGTGCCAGCAGCTCGGGACAGGGGCGGGATACGCAGTATTTT. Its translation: CASSSGQGRDTQYF.

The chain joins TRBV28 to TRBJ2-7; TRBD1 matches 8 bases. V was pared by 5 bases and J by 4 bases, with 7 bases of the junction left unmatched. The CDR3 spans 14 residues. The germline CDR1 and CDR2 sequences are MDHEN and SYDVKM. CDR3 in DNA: TGTGCCAGCAGTACAGGGGGAGTACTATACGAGCAGTACTTC. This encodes CASSTGGVLYEQYF.

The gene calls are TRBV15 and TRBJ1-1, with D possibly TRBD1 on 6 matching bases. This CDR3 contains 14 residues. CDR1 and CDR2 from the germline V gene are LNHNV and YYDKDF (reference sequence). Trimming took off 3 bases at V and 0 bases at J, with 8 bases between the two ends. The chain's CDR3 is CATSSGQLNTEAFF. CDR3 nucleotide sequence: TGTGCCACCAGCAGCGGACAGCTGAACACTGAAGCTTTCTTT.

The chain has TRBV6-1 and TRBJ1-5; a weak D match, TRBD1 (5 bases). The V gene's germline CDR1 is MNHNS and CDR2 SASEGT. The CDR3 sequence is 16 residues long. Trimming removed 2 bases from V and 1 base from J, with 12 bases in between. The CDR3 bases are TGTGCCAGCAGTGAAAGGCGGGGGTTAAGCAATCAGCCCCAGCATTTT. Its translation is CASSERRGLSNQPQHF.

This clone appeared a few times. For the CDR3, the DNA is TGCGCCAGCAGCCAAGCAGGGATCGTGGATGAAAAACTGTTTTTT. Protein: CASSQAGIVDEKLFF. The chain employs TRBV4-3 and TRBJ1-4, with a tentative D call TRBD1 (5 bases). CDR1 is LGHNA, CDR2 YSLEER, per germline. The CDR3 consists of 15 residues. The V gene lost 1 base and the J gene lost 6 bases, with 12 bases spanning the gap.

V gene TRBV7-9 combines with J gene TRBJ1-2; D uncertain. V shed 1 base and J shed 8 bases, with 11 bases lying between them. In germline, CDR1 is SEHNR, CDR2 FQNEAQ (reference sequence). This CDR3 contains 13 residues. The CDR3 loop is CASSLGQVGGYTF. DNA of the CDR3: TGTGCCAGCAGCTTAGGCCAGGTCGGCGGCTACACCTTC.

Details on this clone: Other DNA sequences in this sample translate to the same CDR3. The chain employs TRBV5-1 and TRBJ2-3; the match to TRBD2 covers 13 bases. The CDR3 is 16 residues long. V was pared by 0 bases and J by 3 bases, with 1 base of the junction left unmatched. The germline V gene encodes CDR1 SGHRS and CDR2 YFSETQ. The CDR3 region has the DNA TGCGCCAGCAGCTTGGGGACTAGCGGGAGAACAGATACGCAGTATTTT. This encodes CASSLGTSGRTDTQYF.

The CDR3, as DNA: TGTGCCAGCAGCTTGATGGTCAGCTATGGCTACACCTTC. Residues: CASSLMVSYGYTF. The genes are TRBV5-4 and TRBJ1-2; D is ambiguous. The germline CDR1 and CDR2 sequences are SGHNT and YYREEE (reference sequence). V was clipped by 1 base and J by 4 bases, with 8 bases between them. The CDR3 is made up of 13 amino acids.

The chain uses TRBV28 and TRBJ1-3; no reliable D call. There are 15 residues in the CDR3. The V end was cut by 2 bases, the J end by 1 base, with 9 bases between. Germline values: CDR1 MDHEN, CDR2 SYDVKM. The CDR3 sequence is CASSLSAESGNTIYF. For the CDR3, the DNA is TGTGCCAGCAGTTTAAGCGCAGAGTCTGGAAACACCATATATTTT.

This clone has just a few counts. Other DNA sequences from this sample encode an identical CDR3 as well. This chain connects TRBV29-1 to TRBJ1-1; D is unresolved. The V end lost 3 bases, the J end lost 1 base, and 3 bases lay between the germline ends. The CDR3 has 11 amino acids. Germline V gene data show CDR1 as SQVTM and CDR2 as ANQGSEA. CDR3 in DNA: TGCAGCGTTGAGAGGAACACTGAAGCTTTCTTT. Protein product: CSVERNTEAFF.

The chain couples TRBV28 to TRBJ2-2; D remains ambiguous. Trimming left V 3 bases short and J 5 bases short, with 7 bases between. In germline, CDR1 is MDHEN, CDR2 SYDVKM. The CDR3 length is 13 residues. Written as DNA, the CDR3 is TGTGCCAGCAGTTTGCTAGGTACCGGGGAGCTGTTTTTT. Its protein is CASSLLGTGELFF.

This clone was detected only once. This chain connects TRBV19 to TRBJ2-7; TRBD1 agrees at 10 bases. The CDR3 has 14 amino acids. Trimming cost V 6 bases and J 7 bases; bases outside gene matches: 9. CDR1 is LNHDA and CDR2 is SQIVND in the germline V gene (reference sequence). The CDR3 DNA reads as TGTGCCAGTAGGTCCGGGACAGGGGTTGGGGAGCAGTACTTC. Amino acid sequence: CASRSGTGVGEQYF.

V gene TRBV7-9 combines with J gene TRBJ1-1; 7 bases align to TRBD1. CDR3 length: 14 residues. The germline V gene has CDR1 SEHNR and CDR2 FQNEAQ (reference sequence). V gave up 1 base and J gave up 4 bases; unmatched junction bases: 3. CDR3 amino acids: CASSLDRGGTEAFF. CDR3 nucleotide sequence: TGTGCCAGCAGCTTAGACAGGGGCGGCACTGAAGCTTTCTTT. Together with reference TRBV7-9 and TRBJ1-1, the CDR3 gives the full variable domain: DTGVSQNPRHKITKRGQNVTFRCDPISEHNRLYWYRQTLGQGPEFLTYFQNEAQLEKSRLLSDRFSAERPKGSFSTLEIQRTEQGDSAMYLCASSLDRGGTEAFFGQGTRLTVV.

CDR3 DNA: TGTGCCAGGTCGGGACAGGAAAATAATTCACCCCTCCACTTT. The encoded protein is CARSGQENNSPLHF. The chain joins TRBV2 to TRBJ1-6; 8 bases match TRBD1. V dropped 9 bases and J dropped 5; count of bases not matched to a gene: 6. The CDR3 has 14 residues. CDR1 SNHLY and CDR2 FYNNEI come from the germline V gene.